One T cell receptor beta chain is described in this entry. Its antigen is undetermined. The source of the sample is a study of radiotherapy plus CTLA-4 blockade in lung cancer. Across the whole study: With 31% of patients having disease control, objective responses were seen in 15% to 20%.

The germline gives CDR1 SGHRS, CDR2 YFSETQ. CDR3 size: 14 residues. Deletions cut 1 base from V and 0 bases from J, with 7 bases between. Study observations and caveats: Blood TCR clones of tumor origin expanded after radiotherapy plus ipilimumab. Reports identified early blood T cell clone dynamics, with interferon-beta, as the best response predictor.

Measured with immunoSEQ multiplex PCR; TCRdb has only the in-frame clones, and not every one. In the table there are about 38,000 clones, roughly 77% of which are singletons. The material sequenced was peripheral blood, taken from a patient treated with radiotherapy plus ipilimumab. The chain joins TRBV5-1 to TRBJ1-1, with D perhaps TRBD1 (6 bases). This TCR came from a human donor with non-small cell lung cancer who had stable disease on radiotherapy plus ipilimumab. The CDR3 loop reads CASSLQGMNTEAFF. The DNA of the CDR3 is TGCGCCAGCAGCTTGCAGGGGATGAACACTGAAGCTTTCTTT. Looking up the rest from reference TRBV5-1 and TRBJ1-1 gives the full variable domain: KAGVTQTPRYLIKTRGQQVTLSCSPISGHRSVSWYQQTPGQGLQFLFEYFSETQRNKGNFPGRFSGRQFSNSRSEMNVSTLELGDSALYLCASSLQGMNTEAFFGQGTRLTVV.